This T cell receptor (beta chain) was sequenced in a study of T cells expressing NK-cell markers. TCRdb reprocessed the 5' RACE reads and reports one entry per CDR3 protein, with no DNA. The listing records some 150,000 distinct CDR3 sequences. Germline lookup yields CDR1 MNHEY and CDR2 SVGEGT. The CDR3 spans 14 residues. This chain links TRBV6-2 or TRBV6-3 with TRBJ2-1; as DNA is missing, the TRBD2 call by TCRdb cannot be tested. The source of this sequence is a woman between 50 and 59 years old in good health. The sample was blood T cells: a sorted CD56 or NKG2C T cell subset, CD4+ or CD8+ T cells, or bulk PBMC T cells (not recorded which). The CDR3 reads CASSYGLADNEQFF.